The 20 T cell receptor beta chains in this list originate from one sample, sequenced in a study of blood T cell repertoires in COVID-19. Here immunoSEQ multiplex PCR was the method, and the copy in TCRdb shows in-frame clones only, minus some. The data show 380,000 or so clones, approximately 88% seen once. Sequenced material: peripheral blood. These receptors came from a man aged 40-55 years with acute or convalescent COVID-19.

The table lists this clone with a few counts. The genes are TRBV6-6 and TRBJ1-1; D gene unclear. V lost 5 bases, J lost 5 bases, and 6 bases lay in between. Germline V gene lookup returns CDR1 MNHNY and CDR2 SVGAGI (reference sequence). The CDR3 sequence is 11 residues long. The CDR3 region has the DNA TGTGCCAGCAGTCTCATGACTGAAGCTTTCTTT. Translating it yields CASSLMTEAFF.

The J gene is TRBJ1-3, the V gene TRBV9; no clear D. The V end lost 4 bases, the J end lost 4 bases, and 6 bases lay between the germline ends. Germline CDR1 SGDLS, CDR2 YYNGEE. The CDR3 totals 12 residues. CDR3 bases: TGTGCCAGCAGCTCACAGGGAAACACCATATATTTT. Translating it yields CASSSQGNTIYF.

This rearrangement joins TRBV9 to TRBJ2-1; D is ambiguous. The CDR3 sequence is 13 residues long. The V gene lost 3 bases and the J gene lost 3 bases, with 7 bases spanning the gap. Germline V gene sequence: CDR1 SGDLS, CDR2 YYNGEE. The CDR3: CASSGVGYNEQFF. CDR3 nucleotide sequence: TGTGCCAGCAGCGGAGTTGGCTACAATGAGCAGTTCTTC.

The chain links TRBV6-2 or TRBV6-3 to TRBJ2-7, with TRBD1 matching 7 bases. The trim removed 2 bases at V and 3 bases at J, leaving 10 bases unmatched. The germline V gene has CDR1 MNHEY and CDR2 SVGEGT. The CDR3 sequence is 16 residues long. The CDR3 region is CASSYGTVGRYYEQYF. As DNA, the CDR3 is TGTGCCAGCAGTTACGGGACAGTGGGGAGATACTACGAGCAGTACTTC.

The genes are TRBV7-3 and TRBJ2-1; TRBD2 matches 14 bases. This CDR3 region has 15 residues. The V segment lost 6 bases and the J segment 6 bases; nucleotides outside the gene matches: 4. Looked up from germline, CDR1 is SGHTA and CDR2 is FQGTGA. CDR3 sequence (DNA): TGTGCCAGCAGTTTTGGACTAGCGGGAGGCAATGAGCAGTTCTTC. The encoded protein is CASSFGLAGGNEQFF.

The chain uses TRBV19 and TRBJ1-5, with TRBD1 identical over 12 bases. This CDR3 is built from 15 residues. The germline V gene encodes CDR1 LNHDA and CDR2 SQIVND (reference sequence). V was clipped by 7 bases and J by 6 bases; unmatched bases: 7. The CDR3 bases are TGTGCCAGTAACACAGGGACAGGGGGCCGTCAGCCCCAGCATTTT. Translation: CASNTGTGGRQPQHF.

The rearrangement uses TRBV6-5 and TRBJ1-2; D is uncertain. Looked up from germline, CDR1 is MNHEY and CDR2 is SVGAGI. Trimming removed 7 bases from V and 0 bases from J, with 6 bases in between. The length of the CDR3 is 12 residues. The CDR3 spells CASNGANYGYTF. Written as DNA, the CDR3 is TGTGCCAGCAATGGAGCTAACTATGGCTACACCTTC.

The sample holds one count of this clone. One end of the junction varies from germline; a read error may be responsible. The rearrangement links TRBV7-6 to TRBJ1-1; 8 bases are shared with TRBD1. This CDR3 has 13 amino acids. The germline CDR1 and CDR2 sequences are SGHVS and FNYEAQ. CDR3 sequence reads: CASSRDTGTGELF. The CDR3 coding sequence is TGTGCCAGCAGCCGCGATACCGGGACAGGCGAGTTATTT.

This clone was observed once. In DNA form, the CDR3 reads TGTGCCATCAGTGAGTCAGAGGGTTCGAACACTGAAGCTTTCTTT. This translates into CAISESEGSNTEAFF. The V call is TRBV10-3, the J call TRBJ1-1; no firm D call. Trimming shortened V by 0 bases and J by 1 base, and 9 bases separated the two germline ends. Germline V gives CDR1 ENHRY, CDR2 SYGVKD. The CDR3 has 15 amino acids.

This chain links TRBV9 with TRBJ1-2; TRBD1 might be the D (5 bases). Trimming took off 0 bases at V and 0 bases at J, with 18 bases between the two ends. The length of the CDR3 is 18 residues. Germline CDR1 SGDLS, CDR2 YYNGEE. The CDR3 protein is CASSVVPGGSPANYGYTF. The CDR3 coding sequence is TGTGCCAGCAGCGTAGTCCCGGGGGGATCACCAGCTAACTATGGCTACACCTTC.

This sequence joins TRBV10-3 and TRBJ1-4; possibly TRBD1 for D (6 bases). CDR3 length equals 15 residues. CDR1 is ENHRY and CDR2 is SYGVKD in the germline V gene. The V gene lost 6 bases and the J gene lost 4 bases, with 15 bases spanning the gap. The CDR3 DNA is TGTGCCATCAGCGACGGACAGAAGAGTAATGAAAAACTGTTTTTT. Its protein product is CAISDGQKSNEKLFF.

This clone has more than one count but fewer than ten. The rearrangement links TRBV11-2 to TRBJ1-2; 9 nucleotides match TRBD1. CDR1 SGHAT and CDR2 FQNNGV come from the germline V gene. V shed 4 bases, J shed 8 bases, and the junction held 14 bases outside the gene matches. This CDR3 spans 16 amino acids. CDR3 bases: TGTGCCAGCAGCTCGGTCCGGGACAGGGTAAAACAAGGCTACACCTTC. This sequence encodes CASSSVRDRVKQGYTF.

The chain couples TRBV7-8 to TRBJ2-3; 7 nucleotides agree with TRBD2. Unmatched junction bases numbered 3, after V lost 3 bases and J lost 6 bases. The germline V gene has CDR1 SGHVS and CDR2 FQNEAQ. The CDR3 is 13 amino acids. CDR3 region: CASSLAGDDTQYF. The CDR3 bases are TGTGCCAGCAGCTTGGCGGGGGATGATACGCAGTATTTT.

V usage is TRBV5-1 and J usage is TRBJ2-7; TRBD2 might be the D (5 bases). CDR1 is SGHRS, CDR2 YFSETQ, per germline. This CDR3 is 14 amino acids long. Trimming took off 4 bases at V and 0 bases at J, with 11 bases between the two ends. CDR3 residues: CASSPEADSYEQYF. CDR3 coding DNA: TGCGCCAGCAGCCCGGAGGCAGACTCCTACGAGCAGTACTTC. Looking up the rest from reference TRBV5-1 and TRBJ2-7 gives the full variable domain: KAGVTQTPRYLIKTRGQQVTLSCSPISGHRSVSWYQQTPGQGLQFLFEYFSETQRNKGNFPGRFSGRQFSNSRSEMNVSTLELGDSALYLCASSPEADSYEQYFGPGTRLTVT.

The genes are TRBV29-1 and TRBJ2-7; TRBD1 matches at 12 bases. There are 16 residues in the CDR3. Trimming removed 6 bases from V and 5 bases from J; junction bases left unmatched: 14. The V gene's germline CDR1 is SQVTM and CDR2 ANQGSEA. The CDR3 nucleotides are TGCAGCGTCGCCTCAAGGTCCGGGACAGGGGGCCACGAGCAGTACTTC. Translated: CSVASRSGTGGHEQYF.

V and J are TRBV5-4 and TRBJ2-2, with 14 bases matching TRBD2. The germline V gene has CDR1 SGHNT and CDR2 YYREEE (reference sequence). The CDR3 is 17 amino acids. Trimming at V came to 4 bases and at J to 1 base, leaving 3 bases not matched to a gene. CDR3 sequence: CASSKGLAGVNTGELFF. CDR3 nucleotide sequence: TGTGCCAGCAGCAAGGGACTAGCGGGAGTGAACACCGGGGAGCTGTTTTTT.

The CDR3: CASSLVADQETQYF. DNA of the CDR3: TGTGCCAGCAGTTTGGTCGCGGATCAAGAGACCCAGTACTTC. The rearrangement joins TRBV28 to TRBJ2-5; D is unclear. V dropped 3 bases and J dropped 2 bases, with 10 bases sitting between them. Per the germline V gene, CDR1 is MDHEN and CDR2 is SYDVKM. The CDR3 is 14 residues long.

The CDR3 nucleotides are TGTGCGTCCAAAGGGGGAACAGGGCCCCAGCATTTT. Its protein is CASKGGTGPQHF. V gene TRBV12-3 or TRBV12-4 combines with J gene TRBJ1-5; possible D gene TRBD1, 6 bases. The CDR3 has 12 residues.

DNA of the CDR3: TGTGCCAGCAGCAGGGGCGGGGAAGAATCACCCCTCCACTTT. As protein: CASSRGGEESPLHF. The rearrangement joins TRBV5-4 to TRBJ1-6; possible D gene TRBD1, 5 bases. The CDR3 spans 14 residues. V was cut by 4 bases and J by 10 bases, with 15 bases left in between. CDR1 SGHNT and CDR2 YYREEE come from the germline V gene (reference sequence).

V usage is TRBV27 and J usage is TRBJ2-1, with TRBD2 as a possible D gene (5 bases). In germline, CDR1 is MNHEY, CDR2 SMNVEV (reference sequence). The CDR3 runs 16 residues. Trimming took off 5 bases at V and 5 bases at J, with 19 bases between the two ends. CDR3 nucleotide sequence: TGTGCCAGCAGTCCACCCGAACGGGAACTAAACAATGAGCAGTTCTTC. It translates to CASSPPERELNNEQFF.